A selection of T cell receptor beta chains follows, all from one sample in a study of T-cell memory formation after mild COVID-19. TCRdb fed the 5' RACE reads into MiXCR, producing one record per CDR3 protein. Of 280,000 or so distinct CDR3 sequences in the sample, less than 9.5% are singletons; the top ten hold roughly 22%. Sequencing input: PBMCs or a T cell subset sorted from them (not recorded which). Receptor source: a man between 18 and 35 years old who had mild COVID-19 (a few samples of this study predate the infection). Cell type and time point are not known. CDR3s include the opening cysteine and the closing phenylalanine or tryptophan. Fields, in order: clone size, V gene, D gene, J gene, CDR3 DNA, CDR3 protein. The D gene is left open where the match is weak. Size is omitted from some rows. Given values are once, few, many or a class for expanded clones.

clone_size: many
v_call: TRBV6-5
d_call: NA
j_call: TRBJ2-2
cdr3_nt: TGTGCCAGCAGTTACTCTGTGGTCAGTAACACCGGGGAGCTGTTTTTT
cdr3_aa: CASSYSVVSNTGELFF

clone_size: many
v_call: TRBV5-1
d_call: NA
j_call: TRBJ2-5
cdr3_nt: TGCGCCAGCAGCTTGGGAATCGGGGAGACCCAGTACTTC
cdr3_aa: CASSLGIGETQYF

clone_size: many
v_call: TRBV7-2
d_call: NA
j_call: TRBJ1-5
cdr3_nt: TGTGCCAGCAGCTTAGTTGAGGGGGATCAGCCCCAGCATTTT
cdr3_aa: CASSLVEGDQPQHF

clone_size: many
v_call: TRBV4-2
d_call: NA
j_call: TRBJ2-7
cdr3_nt: TGTGCCAGCAGCCAAGAATCGCGGGGATCCTACGAGCAGTACTTC
cdr3_aa: CASSQESRGSYEQYF

clone_size: few
v_call: TRBV5-1
d_call: NA
j_call: TRBJ1-6
cdr3_nt: TGCGCCAGCAGCTTGGCCGTCGGCAGCGGGATTTCACCCCTCCACTTT
cdr3_aa: CASSLAVGSGISPLHF

clone_size: many
v_call: TRBV20-1
d_call: TRBD1
j_call: TRBJ1-5
cdr3_nt: TGCAGTGCTAGACCTGACAGGAGGGGGCATAGCAATCAGCCCCAGCATTTT
cdr3_aa: CSARPDRRGHSNQPQHF

clone_size: few
v_call: TRBV5-1
d_call: NA
j_call: TRBJ1-1
cdr3_nt: TGCGCCAGCAGCTTGGTTCCAGGGGCGAACACTGAAGCTTTCTTT
cdr3_aa: CASSLVPGANTEAFF

clone_size: few
v_call: TRBV10-3
d_call: TRBD1
j_call: TRBJ2-5
cdr3_nt: TGTGCCATCAGGGGAGACAGGGAAGAGACCCAGTACTTC
cdr3_aa: CAIRGDREETQYF

clone_size: NA
v_call: TRBV4-1
d_call: TRBD2
j_call: TRBJ2-7
cdr3_nt: TGCGCCAGCAGCCAAGAAGGGAGCGGGACCTCAATCTACGAGCAGTACTTC
cdr3_aa: CASSQEGSGTSIYEQYF

clone_size: many
v_call: TRBV7-8
d_call: NA
j_call: TRBJ2-1
cdr3_nt: TGTGCCAGCAGCTTAGTTGGGGCCGTCTTGAATGAGCAGTTCTTC
cdr3_aa: CASSLVGAVLNEQFF

clone_size: few
v_call: TRBV7-6
d_call: TRBD1
j_call: TRBJ2-7
cdr3_nt: TGTGCCAGCAGCTTAGTTTCCGGGACAGGGGTCTACGAGCAGTACTTC
cdr3_aa: CASSLVSGTGVYEQYF

clone_size: many
v_call: TRBV7-3
d_call: TRBD2
j_call: TRBJ2-3
cdr3_nt: TGTGCCAGCAGCCTCGGGGGGGCTGAGGATACGCAGTATTTT
cdr3_aa: CASSLGGAEDTQYF

clone_size: NA
v_call: TRBV6-5
d_call: NA
j_call: TRBJ1-1
cdr3_nt: TGTGCCAGCACCGCCGGGGGAGTAGGGACTGAAGCTTTCTTT
cdr3_aa: CASTAGGVGTEAFF

clone_size: NA
v_call: TRBV6-1
d_call: NA
j_call: TRBJ1-2
cdr3_nt: TGTGCCAGCAGTGAAGTGGGGAACGGGGGGGAAGACGGCTACACCTTC
cdr3_aa: CASSEVGNGGEDGYTF

clone_size: many
v_call: TRBV6-6
d_call: NA
j_call: TRBJ2-5
cdr3_nt: TGTGCCAGCGGCGAAGAGACCCAGTACTTC
cdr3_aa: CASGEETQYF

clone_size: NA
v_call: TRBV6-2/TRBV6-3
d_call: NA
j_call: TRBJ1-5
cdr3_nt: TGTGCCAGCAGTTACGTCGGCCCGCCCAACAATCAGCCCCAGCATTTT
cdr3_aa: CASSYVGPPNNQPQHF

clone_size: many
v_call: TRBV7-3
d_call: TRBD2
j_call: TRBJ2-3
cdr3_nt: TGTGCCAGCAGCTTAAGAGCGGGGGGGAGCACAGATACGCAGTATTTT
cdr3_aa: CASSLRAGGSTDTQYF

clone_size: many
v_call: TRBV4-1
d_call: NA
j_call: TRBJ2-2
cdr3_nt: TGCGCCAGCAGCCAAGAAAGGGAGCTGTTTTTT
cdr3_aa: CASSQERELFF

clone_size: few
v_call: TRBV4-2
d_call: NA
j_call: TRBJ2-5
cdr3_nt: TGTGCCAGCGGACCCACTAGTCAAGAGACCCAGTACTTC
cdr3_aa: CASGPTSQETQYF

clone_size: NA
v_call: TRBV12-3/TRBV12-4
d_call: NA
j_call: TRBJ1-1
cdr3_nt: TGTGCCAGCAGTTTCGGGGGGCCTGTAGCTTTCTTT
cdr3_aa: CASSFGGPVAFF

clone_size: NA
v_call: TRBV7-2
d_call: TRBD2
j_call: TRBJ2-7
cdr3_nt: TGTGCCAGCAGCTTAAGGGCTAGCGGGGGATCTTCCTACGAGCAGTACTTC
cdr3_aa: CASSLRASGGSSYEQYF

clone_size: few
v_call: TRBV7-9
d_call: NA
j_call: TRBJ2-5
cdr3_nt: TGTGCCAGCAGAAAGACAGGACCCCAAGAGACCCAGTACTTC
cdr3_aa: CASRKTGPQETQYF

clone_size: many
v_call: TRBV19
d_call: TRBD1
j_call: TRBJ2-7
cdr3_nt: TGTGCCAGTAGCCAGGGGGCTCCTTCAGGGCAGTACTTC
cdr3_aa: CASSQGAPSGQYF

clone_size: once
v_call: TRBV4-1
d_call: NA
j_call: TRBJ1-3
cdr3_nt: TGCGCCAGCAGCCAAGATCTGGGGGAAGTTGGAAACACCATATATTTT
cdr3_aa: CASSQDLGEVGNTIYF